The following is a T cell receptor beta chain sequence with its context. Its antigen is unknown. The time point is: pre-treatment baseline. Blood was drawn before treatment and at week 3 after checkpoint blockade. The sample comes from a study of blood T cell dynamics during melanoma immunotherapy. Study in general: Patients with metastatic melanoma got pembrolizumab or nivolumab-ipilimumab as first-line care.

This CDR3 has 15 amino acids. Between the trimmed V and J ends, which lost 3 bases and 6 bases, there was a span of 15 bases. CDR1 and CDR2 (germline): MNHNS, SASEGT. Study conclusions and caveats: Unlike progressors, later disease-control patients had W3 repertoires gaining clonality or diversity.

Repertoires were generated with immunoSEQ multiplex PCR, while TCRdb's copy carries only in-frame clones and drops some. The repertoire holds around 26,000 clones, with 87% as singletons. The sample consisted of blood, taken from a patient treated with checkpoint blockade. This sequence joins TRBV6-1 and TRBJ1-5; D remains ambiguous. This sequence originates from a human donor with melanoma. The CDR3 coding sequence is TGTGCCAGCAGTGACGCGATGGAAGGTATTCAGCCCCAGCATTTT. Translated: CASSDAMEGIQPQHF.